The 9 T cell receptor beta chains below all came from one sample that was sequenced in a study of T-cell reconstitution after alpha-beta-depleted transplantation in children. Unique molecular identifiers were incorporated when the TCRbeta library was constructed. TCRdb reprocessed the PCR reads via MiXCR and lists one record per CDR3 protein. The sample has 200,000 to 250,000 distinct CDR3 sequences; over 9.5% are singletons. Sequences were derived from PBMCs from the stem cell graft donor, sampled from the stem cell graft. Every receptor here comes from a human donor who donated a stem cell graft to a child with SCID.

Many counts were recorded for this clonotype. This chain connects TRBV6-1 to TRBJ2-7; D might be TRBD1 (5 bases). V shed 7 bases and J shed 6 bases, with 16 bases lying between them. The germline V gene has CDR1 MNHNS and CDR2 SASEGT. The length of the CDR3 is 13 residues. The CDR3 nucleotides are TGTGCCAGCAAGTGGCAGGGTAGCTCCGAGCAGTACTTC. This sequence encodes CASKWQGSSEQYF.

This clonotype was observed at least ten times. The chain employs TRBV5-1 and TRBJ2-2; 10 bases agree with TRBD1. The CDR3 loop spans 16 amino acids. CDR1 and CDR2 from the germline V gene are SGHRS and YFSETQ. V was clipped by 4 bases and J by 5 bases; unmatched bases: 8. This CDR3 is CASSDRTGGRTGELFF. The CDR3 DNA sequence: TGCGCCAGCAGCGACCGGACAGGGGGTCGTACCGGGGAGCTGTTTTTT.

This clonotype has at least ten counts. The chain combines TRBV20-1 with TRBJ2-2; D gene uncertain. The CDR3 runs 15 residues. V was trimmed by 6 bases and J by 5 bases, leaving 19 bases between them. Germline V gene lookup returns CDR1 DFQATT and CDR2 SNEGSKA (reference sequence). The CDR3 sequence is CSAKRTASLTGELFF. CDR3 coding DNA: TGCAGTGCAAAAAGGACCGCCTCGTTGACCGGGGAGCTGTTTTTT.

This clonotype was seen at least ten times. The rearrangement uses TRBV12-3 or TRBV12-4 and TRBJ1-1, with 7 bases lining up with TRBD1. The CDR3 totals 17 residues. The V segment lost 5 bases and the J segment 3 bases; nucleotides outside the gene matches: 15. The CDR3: CASSPLDRSRGHTEAFF. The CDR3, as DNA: TGTGCCAGCAGTCCCCTGGACAGGAGTCGGGGGCACACTGAAGCTTTCTTT.

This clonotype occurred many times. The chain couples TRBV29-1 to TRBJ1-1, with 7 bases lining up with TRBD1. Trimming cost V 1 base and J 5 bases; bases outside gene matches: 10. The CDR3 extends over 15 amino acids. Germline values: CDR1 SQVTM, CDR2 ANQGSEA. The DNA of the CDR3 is TGCAGCGTTGAAGGGGGCCAGGGGGGTAGGACTGAAGCTTTCTTT. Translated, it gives CSVEGGQGGRTEAFF.

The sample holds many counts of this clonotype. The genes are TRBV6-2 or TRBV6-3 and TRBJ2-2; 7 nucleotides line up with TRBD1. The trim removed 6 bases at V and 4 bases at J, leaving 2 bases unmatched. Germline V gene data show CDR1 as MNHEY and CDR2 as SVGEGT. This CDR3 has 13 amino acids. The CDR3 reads CASRYRGTGELFF. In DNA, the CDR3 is TGTGCCAGCAGATACAGGGGCACCGGGGAGCTGTTTTTT.

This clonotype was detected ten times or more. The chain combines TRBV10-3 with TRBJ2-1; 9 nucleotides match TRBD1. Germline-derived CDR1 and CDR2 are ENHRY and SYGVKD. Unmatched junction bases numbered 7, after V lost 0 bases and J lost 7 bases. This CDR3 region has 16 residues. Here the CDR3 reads CAISESGGTGLNEQFF. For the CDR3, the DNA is TGTGCCATCAGTGAGTCTGGGGGGACAGGGTTGAATGAGCAGTTCTTC.

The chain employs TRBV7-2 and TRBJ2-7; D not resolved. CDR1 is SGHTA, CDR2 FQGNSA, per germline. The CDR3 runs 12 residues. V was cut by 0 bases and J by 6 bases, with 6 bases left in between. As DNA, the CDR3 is TGTGCCAGCAGCTTAGCAATCGGCGAGCAGTACTTC. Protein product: CASSLAIGEQYF.

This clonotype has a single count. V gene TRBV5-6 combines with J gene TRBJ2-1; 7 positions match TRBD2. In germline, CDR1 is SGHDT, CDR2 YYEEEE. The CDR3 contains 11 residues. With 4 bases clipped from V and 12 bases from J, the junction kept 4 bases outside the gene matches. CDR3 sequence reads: CASSHSGGQFF. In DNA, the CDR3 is TGTGCCAGCAGCCATTCGGGAGGGCAGTTCTTC.